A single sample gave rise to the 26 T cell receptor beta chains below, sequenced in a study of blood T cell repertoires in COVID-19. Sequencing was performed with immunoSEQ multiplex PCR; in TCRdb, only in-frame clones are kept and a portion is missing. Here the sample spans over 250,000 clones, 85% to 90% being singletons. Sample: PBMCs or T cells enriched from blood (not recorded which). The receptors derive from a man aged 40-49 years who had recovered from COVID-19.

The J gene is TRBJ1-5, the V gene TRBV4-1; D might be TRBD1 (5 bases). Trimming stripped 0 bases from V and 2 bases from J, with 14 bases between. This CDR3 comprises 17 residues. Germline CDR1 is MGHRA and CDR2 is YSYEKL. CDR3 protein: CASSQDMAGGGNQPQHF. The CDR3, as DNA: TGCGCCAGCAGCCAAGATATGGCCGGGGGAGGCAATCAGCCCCAGCATTTT.

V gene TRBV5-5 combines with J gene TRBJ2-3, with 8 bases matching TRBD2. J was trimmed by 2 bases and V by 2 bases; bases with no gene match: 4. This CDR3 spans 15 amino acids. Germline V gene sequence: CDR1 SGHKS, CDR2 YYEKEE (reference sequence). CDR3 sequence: CASSFTSGHTDTQYF. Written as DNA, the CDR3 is TGTGCCAGCAGCTTCACTAGCGGACACACAGATACGCAGTATTTT.

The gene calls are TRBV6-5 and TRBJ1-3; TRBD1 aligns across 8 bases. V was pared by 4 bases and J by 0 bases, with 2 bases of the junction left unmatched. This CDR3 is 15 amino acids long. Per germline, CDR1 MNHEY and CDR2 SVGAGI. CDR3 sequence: CASSFDRGSGNTIYF. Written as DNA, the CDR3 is TGTGCCAGCAGTTTTGACAGGGGCTCTGGAAACACCATATATTTT.

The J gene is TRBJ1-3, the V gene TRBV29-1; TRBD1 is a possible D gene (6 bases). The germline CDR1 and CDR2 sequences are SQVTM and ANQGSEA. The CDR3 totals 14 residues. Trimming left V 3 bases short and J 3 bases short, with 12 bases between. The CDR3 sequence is CSVDGGARGNTIYF. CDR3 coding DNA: TGCAGCGTTGATGGGGGGGCGCGTGGAAACACCATATATTTT.

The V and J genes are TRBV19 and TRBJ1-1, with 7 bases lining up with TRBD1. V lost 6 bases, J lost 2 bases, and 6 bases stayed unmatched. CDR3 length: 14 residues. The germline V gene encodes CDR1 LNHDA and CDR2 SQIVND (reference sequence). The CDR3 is CASSVTGVNTEAFF. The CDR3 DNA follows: TGTGCCAGTAGCGTCACAGGGGTTAACACTGAAGCTTTCTTT. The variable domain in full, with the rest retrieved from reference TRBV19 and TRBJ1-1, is DGGITQSPKYLFRKEGQNVTLSCEQNLNHDAMYWYRQDPGQGLRLIYYSQIVNDFQKGDIAEGYSVSREKKESFPLTVTSAQKNPTAFYLCASSVTGVNTEAFFGQGTRLTVV.

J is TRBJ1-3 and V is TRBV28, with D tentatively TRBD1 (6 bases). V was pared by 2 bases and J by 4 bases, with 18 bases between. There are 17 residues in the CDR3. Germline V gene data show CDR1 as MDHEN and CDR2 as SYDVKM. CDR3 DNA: TGTGCCAGCAGTTTAGCGGACAGAAGGGTTAGCGGAAACACCATATATTTT. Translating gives CASSLADRRVSGNTIYF.

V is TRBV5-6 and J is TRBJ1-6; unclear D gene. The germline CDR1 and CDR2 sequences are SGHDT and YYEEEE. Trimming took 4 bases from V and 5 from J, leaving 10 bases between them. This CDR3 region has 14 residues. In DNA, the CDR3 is TGTGCCAGCAGCAGCAGGCAGGATAATTCACCCCTCCACTTT. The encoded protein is CASSSRQDNSPLHF.

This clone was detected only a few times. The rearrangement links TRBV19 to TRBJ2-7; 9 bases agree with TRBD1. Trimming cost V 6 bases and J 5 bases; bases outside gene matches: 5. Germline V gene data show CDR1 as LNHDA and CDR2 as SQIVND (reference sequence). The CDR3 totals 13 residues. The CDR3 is CASSAGQGNEQYF. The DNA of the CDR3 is TGTGCCAGTAGCGCCGGACAGGGGAACGAGCAGTACTTC.

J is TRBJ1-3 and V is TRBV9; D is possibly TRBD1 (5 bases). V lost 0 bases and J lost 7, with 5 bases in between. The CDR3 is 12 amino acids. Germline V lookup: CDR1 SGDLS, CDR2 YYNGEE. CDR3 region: CASSVEGNTIYF. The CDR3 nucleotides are TGTGCCAGCAGCGTAGAGGGGAACACCATATATTTT.

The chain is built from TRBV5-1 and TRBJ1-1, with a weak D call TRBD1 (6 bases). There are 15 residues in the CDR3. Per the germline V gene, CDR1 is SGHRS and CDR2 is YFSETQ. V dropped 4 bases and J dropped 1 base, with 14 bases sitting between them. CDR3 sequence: CASSIFTGTNTEAFF. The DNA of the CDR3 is TGCGCCAGCAGCATATTTACAGGGACGAACACTGAAGCTTTCTTT.

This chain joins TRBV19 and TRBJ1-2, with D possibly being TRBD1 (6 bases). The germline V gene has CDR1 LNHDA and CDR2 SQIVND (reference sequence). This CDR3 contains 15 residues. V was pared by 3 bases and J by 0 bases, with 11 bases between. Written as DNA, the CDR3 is TGTGCCAGTAGTATTGCGACAGGCGCTAACTATGGCTACACCTTC. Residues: CASSIATGANYGYTF. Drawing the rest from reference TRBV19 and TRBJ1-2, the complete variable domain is DGGITQSPKYLFRKEGQNVTLSCEQNLNHDAMYWYRQDPGQGLRLIYYSQIVNDFQKGDIAEGYSVSREKKESFPLTVTSAQKNPTAFYLCASSIATGANYGYTFGSGTRLTVV.

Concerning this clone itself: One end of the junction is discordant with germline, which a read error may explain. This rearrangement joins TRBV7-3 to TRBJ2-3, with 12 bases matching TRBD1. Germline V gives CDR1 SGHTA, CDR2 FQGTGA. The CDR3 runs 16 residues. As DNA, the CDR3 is TGTGCCAGCAGCATAACCGGGACAGGGGGCGGTAATACGCAGTATTTT. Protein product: CASSITGTGGGNTQYF.

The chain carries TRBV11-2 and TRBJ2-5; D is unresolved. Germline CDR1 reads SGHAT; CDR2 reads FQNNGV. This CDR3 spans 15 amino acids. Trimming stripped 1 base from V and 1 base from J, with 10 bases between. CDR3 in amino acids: CASSLVAAVQETQYF. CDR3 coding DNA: TGTGCCAGCAGCTTAGTGGCGGCAGTCCAAGAGACCCAGTACTTC.

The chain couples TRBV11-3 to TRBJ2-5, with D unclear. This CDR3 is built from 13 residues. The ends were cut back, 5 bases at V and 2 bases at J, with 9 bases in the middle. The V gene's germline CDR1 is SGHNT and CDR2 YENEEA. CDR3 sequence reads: CASSASIQETQYF. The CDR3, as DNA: TGTGCCAGCAGCGCCAGTATTCAAGAGACCCAGTACTTC.

CDR3 in amino acids: CASSIGGDPGNTIYF. CDR3 nucleotide sequence: TGTGCCAGTAGTATCGGGGGAGACCCTGGAAACACCATATATTTT. This chain joins TRBV19 and TRBJ1-3, with D tentatively TRBD1 (5 bases). Per germline, CDR1 LNHDA and CDR2 SQIVND (reference sequence). This CDR3 region has 15 residues. V was cut by 3 bases and J by 2 bases, with 11 bases left in between. The whole variable domain, remainder taken from reference TRBV19 and TRBJ1-3, is DGGITQSPKYLFRKEGQNVTLSCEQNLNHDAMYWYRQDPGQGLRLIYYSQIVNDFQKGDIAEGYSVSREKKESFPLTVTSAQKNPTAFYLCASSIGGDPGNTIYFGEGSWLTVV.

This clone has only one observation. The CDR3 nucleotides are TGTGCCAGCAGTGCGGGACTAGCGGGGGCGAGGTCAACAGAGACCCAGTACTTC. The encoded protein is CASSAGLAGARSTETQYF. The chain employs TRBV6-1 and TRBJ2-5, with 14 bases identical to TRBD2. The junction had 11 bases not matched to a gene; V was cut back by 4 bases and J by 4 bases. The germline V gene has CDR1 MNHNS and CDR2 SASEGT. This CDR3 is built from 18 residues.

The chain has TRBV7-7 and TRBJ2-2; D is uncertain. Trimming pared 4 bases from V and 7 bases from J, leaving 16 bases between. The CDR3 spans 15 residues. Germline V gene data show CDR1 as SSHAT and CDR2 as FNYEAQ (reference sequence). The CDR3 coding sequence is TGTGCCAGCAGCTCCCTGATGGTAACGGGCGGGGAGCTGTTTTTT. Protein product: CASSSLMVTGGELFF. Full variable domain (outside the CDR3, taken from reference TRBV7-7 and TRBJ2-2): GAGVSQSPRYKVTKRGQDVTLRCDPISSHATLYWYQQALGQGPEFLTYFNYEAQPDKSGLPSDRFSAERPEGSISTLTIQRTEQRDSAMYRCASSSLMVTGGELFFGEGSRLTVL.

Written as DNA, the CDR3 is TGTGCCAGCAGTCCCGCCAGGACAGGGGGTTTCGACGAGCAGTACTTC. Translation: CASSPARTGGFDEQYF. V is TRBV19 and J is TRBJ2-7, with TRBD1 matching 10 bases. Germline loops: CDR1 LNHDA, CDR2 SQIVND (reference sequence). The CDR3 sequence is 16 residues long. Trimming took 9 bases from V and 5 from J; bases not matched to a gene: 16.

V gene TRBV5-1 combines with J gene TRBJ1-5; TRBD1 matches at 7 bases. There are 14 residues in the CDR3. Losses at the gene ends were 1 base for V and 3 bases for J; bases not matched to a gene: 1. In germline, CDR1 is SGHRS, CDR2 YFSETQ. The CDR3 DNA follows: TGCGCCAGCAGCTTGACAGGGGACAATCAGCCCCAGCATTTT. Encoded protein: CASSLTGDNQPQHF.

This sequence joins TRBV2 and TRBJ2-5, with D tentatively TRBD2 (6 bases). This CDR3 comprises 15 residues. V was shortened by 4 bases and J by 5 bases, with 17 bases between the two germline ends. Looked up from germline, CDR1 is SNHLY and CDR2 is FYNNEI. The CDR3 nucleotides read TGTGCCAGCAGTGGAGTTGGCGGGATGGGGGAGACCCAGTACTTC. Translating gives CASSGVGGMGETQYF. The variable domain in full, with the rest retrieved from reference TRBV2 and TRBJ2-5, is EPEVTQTPSHQVTQMGQEVILRCVPISNHLYFYWYRQILGQKVEFLVSFYNNEISEKSEIFDDQFSVERPDGSNFTLKIRSTKLEDSAMYFCASSGVGGMGETQYFGPGTRLLVL.

Written as DNA, the CDR3 is TGTGCCAGCTCACCACCCTACGCGGGAGTCGGCGAGCAGTACTTC. Its translation is CASSPPYAGVGEQYF. The J gene is TRBJ2-7, the V gene TRBV18, with 7 bases aligning to TRBD2. Trimming took 0 bases from V and 6 from J; bases not matched to a gene: 8. Germline lookup yields CDR1 KGHSH and CDR2 LQKENI. The CDR3 is 15 amino acids.

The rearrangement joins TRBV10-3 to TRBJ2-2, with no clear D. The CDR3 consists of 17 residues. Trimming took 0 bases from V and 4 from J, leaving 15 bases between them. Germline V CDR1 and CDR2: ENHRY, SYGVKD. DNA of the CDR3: TGTGCCATCAGTGAGTCGGCGTCAGTCTCGGGCACCGGGGAGCTGTTTTTT. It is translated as CAISESASVSGTGELFF.

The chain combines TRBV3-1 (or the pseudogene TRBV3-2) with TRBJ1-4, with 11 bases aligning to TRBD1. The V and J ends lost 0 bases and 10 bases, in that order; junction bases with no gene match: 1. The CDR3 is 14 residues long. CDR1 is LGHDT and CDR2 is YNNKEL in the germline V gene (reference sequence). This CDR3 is CASSQDGTGGKLFF. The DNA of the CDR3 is TGTGCCAGCAGCCAAGATGGGACAGGGGGAAAACTGTTTTTT.

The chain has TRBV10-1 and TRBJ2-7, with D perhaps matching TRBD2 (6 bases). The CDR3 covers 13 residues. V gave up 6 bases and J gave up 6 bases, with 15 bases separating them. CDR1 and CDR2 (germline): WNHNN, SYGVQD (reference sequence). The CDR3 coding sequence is TGCGCCAGCAGCTTGAGCTGGAGGGTCGAGCAGTACTTC. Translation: CASSLSWRVEQYF.

CDR3 sequence reads: CASTPRTSGGEEQYF. DNA for the CDR3: TGTGCCAGCACCCCTAGGACTAGCGGGGGAGAGGAGCAGTACTTC. V gene TRBV2 combines with J gene TRBJ2-7; 13 bases are a match to TRBD2. The J segment lost 7 bases and the V segment lost 7 bases, leaving 10 bases of the junction unmatched. Per the germline V gene, CDR1 is SNHLY and CDR2 is FYNNEI. This CDR3 comprises 15 residues. The entire variable domain, with the rest obtained from reference TRBV2 and TRBJ2-7, is as follows: EPEVTQTPSHQVTQMGQEVILRCVPISNHLYFYWYRQILGQKVEFLVSFYNNEISEKSEIFDDQFSVERPDGSNFTLKIRSTKLEDSAMYFCASTPRTSGGEEQYFGPGTRLTVT.

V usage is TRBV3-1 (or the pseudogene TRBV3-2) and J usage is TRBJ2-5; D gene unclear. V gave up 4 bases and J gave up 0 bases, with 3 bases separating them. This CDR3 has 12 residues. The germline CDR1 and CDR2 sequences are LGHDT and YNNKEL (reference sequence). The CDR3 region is CASSPDQETQYF. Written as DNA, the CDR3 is TGTGCCAGCAGCCCGGACCAAGAGACCCAGTACTTC.